The 21 T cell receptor beta chains listed next were all sequenced from one sample in a study of cytomegalovirus exposure and HLA in healthy donors (dated by TCRdb to 2016 to 2017). Library preparation employed the immunoSEQ multiplex PCR assay. For the multiplex PCR, a mixture combining 60 forward primers for TCR Vbeta segments and 13 reverse primers for TCR Jbeta segments was used. The table was pulled from immuneACCESS by TCRdb, which kept in-frame rearrangements only. Such tables lose some clones; where checked, under half of the loss comes from unresolved V genes, and the rest has no known cause. The sample contains some 110,000 clones, about two thirds of them found a single time. The ten largest clonotypes hold approximately 0.74% of the sample. The material sequenced was PBMCs. Receptors originate from a boy under 18 in good health and CMV-seronegative.

The CDR3 sequence: CASSPTGFYEQYF. CDR3 DNA sequence: TGCGCCAGCAGCCCAACAGGGTTCTACGAGCAGTACTTC. This chain joins TRBV5-1 and TRBJ2-7; perhaps TRBD1 as D (6 bases). The V gene's germline CDR1 is SGHRS and CDR2 YFSETQ. The CDR3 spans 13 residues. Trimming shortened V by 4 bases and J by 3 bases, and 11 bases separated the two germline ends.

V usage is TRBV11-2 and J usage is TRBJ2-5; no firm D call. Per the germline V gene, CDR1 is SGHAT and CDR2 is FQNNGV. V lost 4 bases, J lost 5 bases, and 11 bases lay in between. The CDR3 totals 13 residues. The CDR3 coding sequence is TGTGCCAGCAGCTCCCCGCGTACGGAGACCCAGTACTTC. Translating gives CASSSPRTETQYF.

The J gene is TRBJ1-2, the V gene TRBV28; 7 nucleotides agree with TRBD1. CDR1 and CDR2 from the germline V gene are MDHEN and SYDVKM. V lost 7 bases and J lost 4; bases outside the gene matches: 18. The CDR3 covers 17 residues. CDR3 region: CASTRRDSPLPLYGYTF. Here the CDR3 DNA reads TGTGCCAGCACCCGAAGGGACAGTCCTCTCCCCCTCTATGGCTACACCTTC.

The chain joins TRBV6-5 to TRBJ1-4; no clear D gene. V was shortened by 6 bases and J by 0 bases, with 8 bases between the two germline ends. The length of the CDR3 is 14 residues. Germline assignment: CDR1 MNHEY and CDR2 SVGAGI. CDR3 DNA: TGTGCCAGCAGGCGACTTGCAACTAATGAAAAACTGTTTTTT. Translation gives CASRRLATNEKLFF.

The CDR3 here is CASSLGGTADQPQHF. CDR3 bases: TGTGCCAGCAGCTTAGGCGGGACAGCAGATCAGCCCCAGCATTTT. The chain combines TRBV11-3 with TRBJ1-5, with 7 bases lining up with TRBD1. J was trimmed by 5 bases and V by 1 base; bases with no gene match: 5. Per the germline V gene, CDR1 is SGHNT and CDR2 is YENEEA. CDR3 length equals 15 residues.

This rearrangement joins TRBV5-4 to TRBJ1-4, with 8 bases fitting TRBD1. Germline V CDR1 and CDR2: SGHNT, YYREEE (reference sequence). After removal of 4 bases from V and 4 bases from J, the junction contained 6 bases not matched to a gene. This CDR3 contains 15 residues. The CDR3 coding sequence is TGTGCCAGCAGCGCCGGACAGGGACTTAATGAAAAACTGTTTTTT. It translates to CASSAGQGLNEKLFF.

The V gene is TRBV18, the J gene TRBJ1-5, with 9 positions matching TRBD1. Germline V gene sequence: CDR1 KGHSH, CDR2 LQKENI. V lost 3 bases to trimming and J lost 4 bases; unmatched junction nucleotides: 7. The CDR3 sequence is 16 residues long. The CDR3 region is CASSPNTGGLNQPQHF. In DNA, the CDR3 is TGTGCCAGCTCACCGAACACAGGGGGCCTTAATCAGCCCCAGCATTTT. The variable domain in full, completed from reference TRBV18 and TRBJ1-5, reads NAGVMQNPRHLVRRRGQEARLRCSPMKGHSHVYWYRQLPEEGLKFMVYLQKENIIDESGMPKERFSAEFPKEGPSILRIQQVVRGDSAAYFCASSPNTGGLNQPQHFGDGTRLSIL.

In its sample, this clone was seen a few times. The chain carries TRBV6-4 and TRBJ2-7, with 13 bases that match TRBD2. Unmatched junction bases numbered 11, after V lost 0 bases and J lost 3 bases. Germline-derived CDR1 and CDR2 are MRHNA and SNTAGT. This CDR3 comprises 19 residues. CDR3 in DNA: TGTGCCAGCAGTGACTCGGAGGGACTAGCGGGGATCCGCCTCTACGAGCAGTACTTC. Translating it yields CASSDSEGLAGIRLYEQYF.

The rearrangement joins TRBV10-3 to TRBJ2-7; 9 bases agree with TRBD1. The trim removed 4 bases at V and 3 bases at J, leaving 10 bases unmatched. This CDR3 has 16 residues. Germline CDR1 and CDR2: ENHRY and SYGVKD. CDR3 region: CAISAPGQGVIYEQYF. The CDR3, as DNA: TGTGCCATCAGTGCCCCGGGACAGGGTGTGATCTACGAGCAGTACTTC.

The rearrangement links TRBV5-1 to TRBJ2-5; D is unresolved. Germline CDR1 and CDR2: SGHRS and YFSETQ. The germline V and J ends were trimmed by 0 bases and 0 bases, with 6 bases remaining between them. The CDR3 covers 14 residues. The CDR3 protein is CASSLAGYQETQYF. For the CDR3, the DNA is TGCGCCAGCAGCTTGGCAGGTTACCAAGAGACCCAGTACTTC. Supplemented by reference TRBV5-1 and TRBJ2-5, the full variable domain reads KAGVTQTPRYLIKTRGQQVTLSCSPISGHRSVSWYQQTPGQGLQFLFEYFSETQRNKGNFPGRFSGRQFSNSRSEMNVSTLELGDSALYLCASSLAGYQETQYFGPGTRLLVL.

V is TRBV5-1 and J is TRBJ1-1; no clear D. Between the trimmed V and J ends, which lost 4 bases and 5 bases, there was a span of 12 bases. The germline CDR1 and CDR2 sequences are SGHRS and YFSETQ. The CDR3 has 13 amino acids. The CDR3 DNA sequence: TGCGCCAGCAGCCCTAACGCGGGGACTGAAGCTTTCTTT. It codes for CASSPNAGTEAFF.

This clone was seen a handful of times. The rearrangement links TRBV4-1 to TRBJ1-6; no definite D call. The CDR3 is 14 amino acids. V lost 0 bases to trimming and J lost 13 bases, with 13 bases between them. Germline values: CDR1 MGHRA, CDR2 YSYEKL. In DNA, the CDR3 is TGCGCCAGCAGCCAAGATCGGGTTATCCTTCCCCTCCACTTT. It translates to CASSQDRVILPLHF.

This chain uses TRBV5-1 with TRBJ2-1, with 15 bases aligning to TRBD2. Germline CDR1 is SGHRS and CDR2 is YFSETQ. V was pared by 2 bases and J by 7 bases, with 4 bases of the junction left unmatched. The CDR3 loop spans 16 amino acids. The DNA of the CDR3 is TGCGCCAGCAGCTTCGGACTAGCGGGAGGGAGGAATGAGCAGTTCTTC. Translating it yields CASSFGLAGGRNEQFF.

This clone has a handful of counts. The chain carries TRBV28 and TRBJ1-5; D not resolved. Germline V gene data show CDR1 as MDHEN and CDR2 as SYDVKM. V was clipped by 6 bases and J by 6 bases, with 12 bases between them. The CDR3 contains 13 residues. CDR3 coding DNA: TGTGCCAGCAGCCACGAACTTGGTCAGCCCCAGCATTTT. Protein sequence: CASSHELGQPQHF.

This chain joins TRBV6-5 and TRBJ1-6, with D tentatively TRBD1 (6 bases). Germline V gene sequence: CDR1 MNHEY, CDR2 SVGAGI. CDR3 length: 14 residues. V was clipped by 8 bases and J by 8 bases, with 16 bases between them. The CDR3 reads CASARQAKDSPLHF. Here the CDR3 DNA reads TGTGCCAGCGCTAGACAGGCAAAGGATTCACCCCTCCACTTT.

The genes are TRBV6-1 and TRBJ2-7; 7 bases map to TRBD1. This CDR3 contains 12 residues. Unmatched junction bases numbered 1, after V lost 4 bases and J lost 4 bases. Per germline, CDR1 MNHNS and CDR2 SASEGT. The CDR3 region has the DNA TGTGCCAGCAGTGGGGACAGTTACGAGCAGTACTTC. Encoded protein: CASSGDSYEQYF.

This chain uses TRBV14 with TRBJ1-3; D gene uncertain. Germline CDR1 is SGHDN and CDR2 is FVKESK. The CDR3 runs 16 residues. Trimming removed 4 bases at V and 0 bases at J, with 13 bases between. CDR3 DNA: TGTGCCAGCAGCCCTTTGGAGTTACCCTCTGGAAACACCATATATTTT. This codes for CASSPLELPSGNTIYF.

The gene calls are TRBV7-9 and TRBJ2-4, with a tentative D call TRBD1 (6 bases). Germline assignment: CDR1 SEHNR and CDR2 FQNEAQ (reference sequence). The CDR3 loop spans 17 amino acids. The V and J ends lost 1 base and 0 bases respectively, with 13 bases between them. The CDR3 region is CASSLGSGDSAKNIQYF. In nucleotides, the CDR3 is TGTGCCAGCAGCTTAGGTTCAGGGGATTCAGCCAAAAACATTCAGTACTTC.

The chain carries TRBV5-6 and TRBJ2-7; D possibly corresponds to TRBD2 (6 bases). The CDR3 is made up of 13 amino acids. Trimming took 8 bases from V and 4 from J, leaving 16 bases between them. The germline gives CDR1 SGHDT, CDR2 YYEEEE. In DNA, the CDR3 is TGTGCCAGTACTGAACGGGGGAGGTACGAGCAGTACTTC. Translating gives CASTERGRYEQYF.

In its sample, this clone was seen a few times. The chain links TRBV9 to TRBJ2-7; 9 nucleotides line up with TRBD1. This CDR3 is 14 amino acids long. J was trimmed by 3 bases and V by 4 bases; bases with no gene match: 5. Germline loops: CDR1 SGDLS, CDR2 YYNGEE. The CDR3 sequence: CASSPGTGNYEQYF. The CDR3 nucleotides read TGTGCCAGCAGCCCAGGGACAGGGAACTACGAGCAGTACTTC.

The chain combines TRBV6-5 with TRBJ1-4; D is possibly TRBD1 (5 bases). CDR3 size: 15 residues. The germline V and J ends were trimmed by 5 bases and 4 bases, with 14 bases remaining between them. Looked up from germline, CDR1 is MNHEY and CDR2 is SVGAGI. The CDR3 DNA reads TGTGCCAGCAGTCCCCTCGGGGGGTTTAATGAAAAACTGTTTTTT. This sequence encodes CASSPLGGFNEKLFF.